Included here is one TCR beta chain sequence, with context. What it recognizes is unknown. The data were taken from a study of post-analysis software for immune sequencing data. Turning to the study itself: Disease trajectories encompassed relapsing-remitting, secondary progressive and progressive-relapsing multiple sclerosis.

Trimming cost V 6 bases and J 2 bases, with 13 bases left between them. This CDR3 is 14 amino acids long. Study-wide results and limits: Significantly lower normalized Chao1 diversity was found in patients with multiple sclerosis relative to controls. When patients were compared with controls, about five TRBV segments were more frequent, TRBV5-6, TRBV5-1 and TRBV20-1 among them. Batch-matched samples strongly co-clustered by F measure.

Presence of unique molecular identifiers characterized the TCR beta cDNA libraries. TCRdb re-called the PCR reads with MiXCR, one entry per CDR3 protein. The repertoire holds about 380,000 distinct CDR3 sequences, with around a third as singletons. This TCR derives from a girl aged 5-17 years with multiple sclerosis. The V gene is TRBV12-3 or TRBV12-4, the J gene TRBJ1-1; unclear D gene. The sample consisted of blood. The DNA of the CDR3 is TGTGCCAGCAGCCCCCGCAGTCTAAACACTGAAGCTTTCTTT. Residues: CASSPRSLNTEAFF.